This T cell receptor (beta chain) was identified during a study of blood T cell repertoires in COVID-19. Across the whole study: Sites in the United States, Italy and Spain provided acute and convalescent COVID-19 samples.

Authors' processing steps: Estimated nucleated cell counts came from reference gene primer amplification. Libraries were prepared by immunoSEQ multiplex PCR; TCRdb keeps only in-frame clonotypes and omits some of them. Clone size and V and J calls were adopted from that table, with D and trimming inferred from the DNA. The profile shows 450,000 or so clones, 89% of them singletons. The CDR3 consists of 13 residues. CDR1 MNHEY and CDR2 SVGAGI come from the germline V gene. With 11 bases clipped from V and 4 bases from J, the junction kept 9 bases outside the gene matches. Followed over time, Seattle patients had been enrolled while infection was active.

The V call is TRBV6-5, the J call TRBJ1-2, with 8 bases matching TRBD1. Sequencing used peripheral blood. This receptor was obtained from a man aged 18 to 30 with COVID-19, enrolled during active disease. The CDR3 is CAGRTGTPYGYTF. As DNA, the CDR3 is TGTGCCGGAAGGACAGGGACGCCCTATGGCTACACCTTC.